This T cell receptor beta chain emerged from a study of graft-versus-host responses after intestinal transplantation (dated by TCRdb to the early 2020s). With respect to the entire study: The transplants that recipients received were multivisceral, liver-intestinal, or isolated intestinal. All recipients received anti-thymocyte globulin induction followed by maintenance tacrolimus and steroids for two to four years. Bulk TCR-beta CDR3 sequencing was used to track graft-versus-host and host-versus-graft alloreactive T cell clones in the graft, circulation and bone marrow after intestinal transplantation. To identify alloreactive clones, pre-transplant mixed lymphocyte reaction products were sequenced and compared with unstimulated pre-transplant donor and recipient T cells. Of the roughly 24 intestinal transplant recipients enrolled in the cohort, one of whom was a retransplant, 3 patients without pretransplant specimens were excluded. Donor T cell macrochimerism was defined as a peak of at least 4% donor T cells among recipient peripheral blood mononuclear cells. Instead of going to the commercial service, samples from a few later patients were sequenced in-house on an Illumina MiSeq and processed with MiXCR.

On the study overall, not on this receptor specifically: Patients with donor T cell macrochimerism had high GvH to HvG T cell clonal ratios in their allografts. The relatively low number and heterogeneity of intestinal transplant patients limited the conclusions. Peak levels of circulating GvH clones were associated with declines in HvG clones early after transplant. GvH clones were found in recipient bone marrow, and some of the GvH clones appeared earlier in ileal mucosa or blood, which is consistent with an intestinal mucosal origin.

CDR1 MDHEN and CDR2 SYDVKM are derived from the germline V gene. Trimming takes 6 bases from V and 6 bases from J, and the germline ends sit 13 bases apart. The CDR3 sequence holds 13 residues, the cysteine and phenylalanine included. Of all the DNA, just the CDR3 is kept, 39 bases in frame from base 1. Receptor libraries were prepared by the immunoSEQ multiplex PCR assay. For most patients, high-throughput TCR-beta CDR3 sequencing of genomic DNA was performed by Adaptive Biotechnologies. The study's processing was this. Adaptive's ImmunoSEQ software supplied the TCR sequencing data for around 19 patients, while MiXCR and VDJtools were used to process a few other patients. CDR3 nucleotide sequences shared by donor and recipient were removed because the origin of these sequences could not be assigned. At least 2-fold expansion over unstimulated cells and a minimum CFSE-low frequency of 0.002% (template counts) or 0.001% (read counts) were required for clones to be classified as alloreactive. Clones were considered mappable if detected in sequenced pre-transplant spleen, lymph node, or MLR CFSE-low populations of the donor or recipient. The cumulative frequency of alloreactive clones was calculated as a percentage of all sequences, weighted by copy number. Drawn from immuneACCESS, this table holds only the in-frame rearrangements with V and J called that TCRdb kept. Clones are partly lost; checked studies trace under half to an unresolved V gene and leave the rest unexplained. For V, J and clone size, that table is used; D and trimming come from the DNA. This sample gives about 14,000 clones in total; around 95% of them show up just once. The biggest ten clones account for 0.65% to 0.9% of the sample.

Blood samples were collected up to 4 times in the first month after transplant and then at least monthly when available. In the case of this clone: Its specific antigen is unknown. It has no much larger one-base neighbor in the sample; base qualities were not kept.

This material consisted of PBMCs, taken 9 days after transplant. The source of this sequence is a human patient who received an intestinal transplant, so some T cells may come from the graft donor. The chain couples TRBV28 to TRBJ2-3, with TRBD2 tentatively as D gene (6 bases match). The sequenced DNA is TGTGCCAGCAGCCCCCCTAGCGTCGATACGCAGTATTTT. Translation gives CASSPPSVDTQYF. This CDR3, with the reference TRBV28 and TRBJ2-3 proteins standing in past its ends, gives the full variable domain DVKVTQSSRYLVKRTGEKVFLECVQDMDHENMFWYRQDPGLGLRLIYFSYDVKMKEKGDIPEGYSVSREKKERFSLILESASTNQTSMYLCASSPPSVDTQYFGPGTRLTVL.